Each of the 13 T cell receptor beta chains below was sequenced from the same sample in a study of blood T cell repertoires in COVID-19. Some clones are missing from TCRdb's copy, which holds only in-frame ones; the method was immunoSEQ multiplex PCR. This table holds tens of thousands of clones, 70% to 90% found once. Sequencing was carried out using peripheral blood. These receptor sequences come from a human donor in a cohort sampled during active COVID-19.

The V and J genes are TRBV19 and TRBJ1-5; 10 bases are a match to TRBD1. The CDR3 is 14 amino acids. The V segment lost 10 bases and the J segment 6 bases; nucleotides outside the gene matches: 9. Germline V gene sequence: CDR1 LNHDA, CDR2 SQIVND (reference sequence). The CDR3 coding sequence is TGTGCCACCTCCCGACAGGGGGCGCTTCAGCCCCAGCATTTT. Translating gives CATSRQGALQPQHF.

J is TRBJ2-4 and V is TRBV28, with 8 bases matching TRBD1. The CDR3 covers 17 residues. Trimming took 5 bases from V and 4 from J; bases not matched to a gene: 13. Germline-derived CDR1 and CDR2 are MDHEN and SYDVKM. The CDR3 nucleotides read TGTGCCAGCAGTACACCTCGCCAGGGGGCGAGGAAAAACATTCAGTACTTC. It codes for CASSTPRQGARKNIQYF. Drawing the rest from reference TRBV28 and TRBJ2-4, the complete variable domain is DVKVTQSSRYLVKRTGEKVFLECVQDMDHENMFWYRQDPGLGLRLIYFSYDVKMKEKGDIPEGYSVSREKKERFSLILESASTNQTSMYLCASSTPRQGARKNIQYFGAGTRLSVL.

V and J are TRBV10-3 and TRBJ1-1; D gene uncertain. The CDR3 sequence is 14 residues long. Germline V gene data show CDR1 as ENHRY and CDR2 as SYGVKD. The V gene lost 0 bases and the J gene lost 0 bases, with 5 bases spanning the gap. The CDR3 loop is CAISESVLNTEAFF. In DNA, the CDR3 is TGTGCCATCAGTGAGTCCGTTCTGAACACTGAAGCTTTCTTT.

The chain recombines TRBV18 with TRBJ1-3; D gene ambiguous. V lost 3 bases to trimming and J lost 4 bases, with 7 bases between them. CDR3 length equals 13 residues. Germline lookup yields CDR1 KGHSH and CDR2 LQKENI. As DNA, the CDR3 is TGTGCCAGCTCACCCGCAGTCGGAAACACCATATATTTT. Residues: CASSPAVGNTIYF.

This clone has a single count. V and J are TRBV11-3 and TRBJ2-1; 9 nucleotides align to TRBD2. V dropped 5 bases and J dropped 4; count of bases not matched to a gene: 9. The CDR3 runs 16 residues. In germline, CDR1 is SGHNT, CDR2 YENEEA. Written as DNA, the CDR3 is TGTGCCAGCAGCCCGTTTAGCGGGAGTTCATACAATGAGCAGTTCTTC. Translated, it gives CASSPFSGSSYNEQFF.

The CDR3 DNA reads as TGTGCCAGCAGCGTAGCTGGGACAGGGGTTGAAAAACTGTTTTTT. It translates to CASSVAGTGVEKLFF. The rearrangement links TRBV9 to TRBJ1-4; 10 bases map to TRBD1. J was trimmed by 7 bases and V by 0 bases; bases with no gene match: 3. Germline V CDR1 and CDR2: SGDLS, YYNGEE. This CDR3 has 15 amino acids.

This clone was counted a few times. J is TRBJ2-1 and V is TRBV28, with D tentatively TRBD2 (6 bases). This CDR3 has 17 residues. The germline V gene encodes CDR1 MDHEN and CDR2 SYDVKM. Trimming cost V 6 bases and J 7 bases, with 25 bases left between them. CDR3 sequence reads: CASRLYHGGSPQNEQFF. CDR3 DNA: TGTGCCAGCAGGCTCTACCATGGGGGGTCCCCCCAGAATGAGCAGTTCTTC.

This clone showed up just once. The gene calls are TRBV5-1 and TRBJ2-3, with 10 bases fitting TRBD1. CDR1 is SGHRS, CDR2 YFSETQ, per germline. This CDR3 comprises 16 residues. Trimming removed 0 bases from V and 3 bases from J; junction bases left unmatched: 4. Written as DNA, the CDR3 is TGCGCCAGCAGCTTGGCGGGACAGGGGAGGACAGATACGCAGTATTTT. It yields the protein CASSLAGQGRTDTQYF.

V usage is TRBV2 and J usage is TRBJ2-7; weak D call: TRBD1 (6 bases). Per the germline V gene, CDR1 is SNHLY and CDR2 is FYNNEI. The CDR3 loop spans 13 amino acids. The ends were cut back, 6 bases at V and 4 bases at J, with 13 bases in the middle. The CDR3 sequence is CASSGDTSYEQYF. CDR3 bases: TGTGCCAGCAGCGGGGACACTTCTTACGAGCAGTACTTC.

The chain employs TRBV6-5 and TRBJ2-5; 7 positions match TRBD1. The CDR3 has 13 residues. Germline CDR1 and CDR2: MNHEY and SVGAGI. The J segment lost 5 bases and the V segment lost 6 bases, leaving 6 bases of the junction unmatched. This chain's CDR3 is CASRLQGRETQYF. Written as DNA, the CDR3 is TGTGCCAGCAGGTTACAGGGGCGGGAGACCCAGTACTTC.

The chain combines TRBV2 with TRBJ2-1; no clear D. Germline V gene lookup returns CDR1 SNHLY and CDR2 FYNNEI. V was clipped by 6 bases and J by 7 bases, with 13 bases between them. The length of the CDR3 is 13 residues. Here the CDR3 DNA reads TGTGCCAGCAGCAAACTTCCCCAAAATGAGCAGTTCTTC. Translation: CASSKLPQNEQFF.

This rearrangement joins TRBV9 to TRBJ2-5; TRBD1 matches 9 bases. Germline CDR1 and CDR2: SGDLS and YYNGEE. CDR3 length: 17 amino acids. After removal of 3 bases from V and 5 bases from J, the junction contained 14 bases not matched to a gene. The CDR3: CASSETQGAAFGETQYF. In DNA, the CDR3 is TGTGCCAGCAGCGAGACACAGGGGGCGGCTTTCGGGGAGACCCAGTACTTC.

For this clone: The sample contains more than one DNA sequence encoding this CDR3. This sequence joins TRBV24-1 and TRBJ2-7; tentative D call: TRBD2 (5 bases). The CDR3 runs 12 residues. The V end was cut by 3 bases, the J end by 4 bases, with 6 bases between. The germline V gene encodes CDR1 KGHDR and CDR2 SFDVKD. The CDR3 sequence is CATSDPGYEQYF. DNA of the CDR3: TGTGCCACCAGTGATCCGGGATACGAGCAGTACTTC.